This T cell receptor beta chain is drawn from a study of cytomegalovirus exposure and HLA in healthy donors. Losses at the gene ends were 7 bases for V and 7 bases for J; bases not matched to a gene: 21. This CDR3 is built from 17 residues. The germline V gene encodes CDR1 WSHSY and CDR2 SAAADI. This table comes from immunoSEQ multiplex PCR, and its TCRdb copy is limited to in-frame clones, with some not included. The data contain about 63,000 clones, roughly nine tenths of them singletons. The donors were members of the validation cohort comprising about 130 subjects, separate from the roughly 670-subject first cohort.

This chain links TRBV10-2 with TRBJ2-7, with 8 bases identical to TRBD2. This TCR came from a woman aged 18-29 years in good health and CMV-seronegative. Sequenced material: PBMCs. The DNA for the CDR3 is TGCGCCAGCACGCGGGGGGCATTGGCGGGAGGCCCACCTGAGCAGTACTTC. It translates to CASTRGALAGGPPEQYF.